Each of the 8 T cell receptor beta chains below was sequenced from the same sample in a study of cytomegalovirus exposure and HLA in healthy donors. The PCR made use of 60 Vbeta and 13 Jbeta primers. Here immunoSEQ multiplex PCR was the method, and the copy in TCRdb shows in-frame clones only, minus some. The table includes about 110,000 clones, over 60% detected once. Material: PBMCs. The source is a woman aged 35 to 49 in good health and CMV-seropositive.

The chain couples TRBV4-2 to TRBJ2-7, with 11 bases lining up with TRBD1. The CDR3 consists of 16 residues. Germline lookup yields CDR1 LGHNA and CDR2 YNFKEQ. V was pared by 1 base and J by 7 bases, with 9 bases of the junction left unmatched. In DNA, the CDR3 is TGTGCCAGCAGCCAAGGGCCCGGGACAGGGGGTCAGGAGCAGTACTTC. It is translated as CASSQGPGTGGQEQYF.

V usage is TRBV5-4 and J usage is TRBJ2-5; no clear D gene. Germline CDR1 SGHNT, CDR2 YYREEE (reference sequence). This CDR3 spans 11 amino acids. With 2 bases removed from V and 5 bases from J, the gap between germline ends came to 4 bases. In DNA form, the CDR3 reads TGTGCCAGCAGCTTTTCTGAGACCCAGTACTTC. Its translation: CASSFSETQYF.

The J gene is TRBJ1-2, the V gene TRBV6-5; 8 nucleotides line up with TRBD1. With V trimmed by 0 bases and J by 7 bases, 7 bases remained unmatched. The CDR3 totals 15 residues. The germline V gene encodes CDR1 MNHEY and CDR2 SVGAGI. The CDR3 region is CASSYSSRGQSGYTF. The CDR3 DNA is TGTGCCAGCAGTTACTCGTCCAGGGGGCAGAGTGGCTACACCTTC.

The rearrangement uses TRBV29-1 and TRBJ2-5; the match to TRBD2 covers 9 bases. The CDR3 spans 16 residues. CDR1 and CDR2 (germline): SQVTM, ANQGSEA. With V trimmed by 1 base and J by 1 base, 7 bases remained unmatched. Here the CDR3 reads CSVEGVRGGRQETQYF. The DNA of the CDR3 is TGCAGCGTTGAAGGAGTGCGGGGGGGCCGCCAAGAGACCCAGTACTTC.

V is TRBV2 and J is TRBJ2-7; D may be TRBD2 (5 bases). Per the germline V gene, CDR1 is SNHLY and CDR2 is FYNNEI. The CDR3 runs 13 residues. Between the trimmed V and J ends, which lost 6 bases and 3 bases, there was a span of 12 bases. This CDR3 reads CASRRTGNYEQYF. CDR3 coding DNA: TGTGCCAGCAGAAGGACTGGGAACTACGAGCAGTACTTC.

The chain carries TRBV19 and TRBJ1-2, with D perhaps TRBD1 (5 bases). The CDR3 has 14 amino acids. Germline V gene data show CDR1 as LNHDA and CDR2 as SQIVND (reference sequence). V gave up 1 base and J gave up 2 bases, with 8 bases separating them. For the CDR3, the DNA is TGTGCCAGTAGTATAGTAAGACAGAACTATGGCTACACCTTC. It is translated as CASSIVRQNYGYTF.

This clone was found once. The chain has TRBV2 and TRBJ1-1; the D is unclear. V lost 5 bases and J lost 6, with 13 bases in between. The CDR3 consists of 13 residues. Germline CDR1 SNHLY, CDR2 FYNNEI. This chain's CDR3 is CASSYWSGSEAFF. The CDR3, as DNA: TGTGCCAGCAGTTACTGGAGTGGTTCTGAAGCTTTCTTT.

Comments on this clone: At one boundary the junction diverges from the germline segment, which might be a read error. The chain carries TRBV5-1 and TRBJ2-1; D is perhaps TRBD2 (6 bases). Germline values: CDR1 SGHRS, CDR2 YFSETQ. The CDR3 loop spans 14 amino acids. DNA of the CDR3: TGCGCCAGCAGCGCCCGGGACTCCTCCAATGAGCAGTTCTTC. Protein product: CASSARDSSNEQFF.